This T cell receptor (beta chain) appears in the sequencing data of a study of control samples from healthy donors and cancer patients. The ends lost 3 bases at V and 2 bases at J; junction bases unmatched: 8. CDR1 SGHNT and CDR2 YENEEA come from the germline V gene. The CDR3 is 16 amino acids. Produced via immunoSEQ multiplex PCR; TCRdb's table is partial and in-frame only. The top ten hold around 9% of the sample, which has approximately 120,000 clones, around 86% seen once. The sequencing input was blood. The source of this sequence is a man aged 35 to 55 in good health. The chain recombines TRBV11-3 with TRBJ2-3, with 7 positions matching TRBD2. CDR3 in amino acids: CASSFGRGVPTDTQYF. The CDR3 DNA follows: TGTGCCAGCAGCTTTGGTCGGGGGGTTCCCACAGATACGCAGTATTTT.